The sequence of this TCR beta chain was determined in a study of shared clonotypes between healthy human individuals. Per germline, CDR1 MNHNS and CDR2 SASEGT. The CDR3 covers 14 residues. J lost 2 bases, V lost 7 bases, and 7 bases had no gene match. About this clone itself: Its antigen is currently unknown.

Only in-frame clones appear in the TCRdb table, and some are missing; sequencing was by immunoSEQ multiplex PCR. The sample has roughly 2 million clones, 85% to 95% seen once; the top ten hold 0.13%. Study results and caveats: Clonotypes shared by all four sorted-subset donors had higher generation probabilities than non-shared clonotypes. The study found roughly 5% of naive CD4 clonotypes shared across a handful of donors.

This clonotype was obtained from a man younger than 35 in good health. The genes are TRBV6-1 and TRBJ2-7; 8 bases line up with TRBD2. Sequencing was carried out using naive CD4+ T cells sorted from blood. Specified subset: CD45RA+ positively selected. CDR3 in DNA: TGTGCCAGCACCGGACTAGCTGAAGCCTACGAGCAGTACTTC. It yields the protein CASTGLAEAYEQYF.